Given below is one T cell receptor (beta chain) in context. Its specificity is not known. This sample stems from a study of cytomegalovirus exposure and HLA in healthy donors. Germline assignment: CDR1 SGHTA and CDR2 FQGNSA. The CDR3 covers 15 residues. Trimming at V came to 3 bases and at J to 5 bases, leaving 4 bases not matched to a gene. Whole-study results and caveats: As a later analysis revealed, the rate of TCR association differed by HLA locus, with DRB1 most and HLA-C fewest.

PCR was performed using 60 Vbeta and 13 Jbeta primers. The repertoire was sequenced with immunoSEQ multiplex PCR; TCRdb's copy has only in-frame clones and lacks some. Of roughly 140,000 clones listed, approximately 80% are singletons. The chain is built from TRBV7-2 and TRBJ2-1, with 10 bases identical to TRBD2. The TCR comes from a woman aged 55 to 70 in good health and CMV-seropositive. The sequencing input was PBMCs. The CDR3 here is CASSLSAGGHNEQFF. The CDR3 DNA sequence: TGTGCCAGCAGCTTGTCAGCGGGAGGGCACAATGAGCAGTTCTTC.